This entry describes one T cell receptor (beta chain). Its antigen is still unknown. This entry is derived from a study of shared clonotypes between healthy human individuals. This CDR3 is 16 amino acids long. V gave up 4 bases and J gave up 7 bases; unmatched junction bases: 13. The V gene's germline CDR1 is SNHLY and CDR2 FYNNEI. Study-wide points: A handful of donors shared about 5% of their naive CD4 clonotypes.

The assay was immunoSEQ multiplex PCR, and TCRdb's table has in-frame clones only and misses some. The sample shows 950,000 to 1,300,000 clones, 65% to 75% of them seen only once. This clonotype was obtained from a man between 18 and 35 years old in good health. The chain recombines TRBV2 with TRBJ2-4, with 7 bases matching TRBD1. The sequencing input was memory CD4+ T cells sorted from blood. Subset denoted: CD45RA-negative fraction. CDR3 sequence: CASSVRGLLTSNIQYF. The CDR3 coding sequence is TGTGCCAGCAGTGTAAGGGGGCTTCTCACCTCGAACATTCAGTACTTC.